The TCR beta chain described here comes from a study of radiotherapy plus CTLA-4 blockade in lung cancer. Repertoires were generated with immunoSEQ multiplex PCR, while TCRdb's copy carries only in-frame clones and drops some. The table shows tens of thousands of clones, with around 79% occurring only once. This CDR3 has 15 residues. The ends were cut back, 3 bases at V and 0 bases at J, with 9 bases in the middle. The germline V gene encodes CDR1 LNHDA and CDR2 SQIVND (reference sequence). The source is a human donor with non-small cell lung cancer who had a complete response to radiotherapy plus ipilimumab. This specimen was peripheral blood, taken from a patient treated with radiotherapy plus ipilimumab. The rearrangement joins TRBV19 to TRBJ2-4, with a possible D match to TRBD2 (6 bases). CDR3 amino acids: CASSIGGLAKNIQYF. The CDR3 DNA reads as TGTGCCAGTAGTATCGGGGGTTTAGCCAAAAACATTCAGTACTTC.